One sample yielded the 16 T cell receptor beta chains listed below, sequenced in a study of blood T cells in healthy people across ages. The authors ran a second PCR of roughly 6 to 12 cycles using a sample-barcoded 5' primer and a J-beta primer mix. TCRdb re-derived calls from the 5' RACE reads in MiXCR, one entry per CDR3 protein. This table holds approximately 960,000 distinct CDR3 sequences, 25% to 30% found once. Another study also made use of these data, one on T cells of mothers and their children.

The sample taken for sequencing was blood. Source of these receptors: a woman aged 40 to 50 in good health.

This rearrangement joins TRBV12-3 or TRBV12-4 to TRBJ2-1; 8 bases are shared with TRBD2. The V and J ends lost 7 bases and 4 bases, in that order; junction bases with no gene match: 9. The CDR3 totals 15 residues. CDR3 DNA: TGTGCCAGCATCCTTAGCGGGGACTCGTACAATGAGCAGTTCTTC. It specifies CASILSGDSYNEQFF.

The V gene is TRBV3-1, the J gene TRBJ1-5, with D possibly TRBD1 on 5 matching bases. V lost 1 base and J 14 bases, leaving 15 bases between the germline ends. This CDR3 is built from 13 residues. The germline CDR1 and CDR2 sequences are LGHDT and YNNKEL (reference sequence). CDR3: CASSQGGRDSKHF. CDR3 DNA: TGTGCCAGCAGCCAAGGTGGGCGGGACTCAAAGCATTTT.

This clonotype was picked up many times. The rearrangement joins TRBV6-5 to TRBJ1-2, with a weak D call TRBD1 (6 bases). There are 13 residues in the CDR3. The V and J ends lost 7 bases and 6 bases respectively, with 15 bases between them. Germline CDR1 and CDR2: MNHEY and SVGAGI. The chain's CDR3 is CASTSQGFNGYTF. For the CDR3, the DNA is TGTGCCAGCACCTCCCAGGGGTTCAATGGCTACACCTTC.

The rearrangement joins TRBV28 to TRBJ2-7, with a weak D call TRBD2 (7 bases). CDR1 is MDHEN and CDR2 is SYDVKM in the germline V gene. Deletions cut 5 bases from V and 5 bases from J, with 13 bases between. This CDR3 spans 13 amino acids. CDR3 sequence: CASSQRGADEQYF. Written as DNA, the CDR3 is TGTGCCAGCAGTCAACGGGGGGCCGACGAGCAGTACTTC.

V usage is TRBV20-1 and J usage is TRBJ2-1; TRBD1 matches at 7 bases. The CDR3 sequence is 13 residues long. Germline CDR1 is DFQATT and CDR2 is SNEGSKA (reference sequence). The V segment lost 6 bases and the J segment 8 bases; nucleotides outside the gene matches: 10. CDR3 sequence: CSAQTGWADEQFF. CDR3 nucleotides: TGCAGTGCGCAGACAGGGTGGGCCGATGAGCAGTTCTTC.

This clonotype was counted ten times or more. The rearrangement uses TRBV20-1 and TRBJ1-2, with 7 positions matching TRBD1. Germline values: CDR1 DFQATT, CDR2 SNEGSKA (reference sequence). This CDR3 region has 14 residues. The ends lost 6 bases at V and 2 bases at J; junction bases unmatched: 9. CDR3 residues: CSATMGQLNYGYTF. CDR3 sequence (DNA): TGCAGTGCAACGATGGGACAGCTAAACTATGGCTACACCTTC.

This clonotype has only a few counts. The rearrangement joins TRBV5-1 to TRBJ2-3, with TRBD2 identical over 7 bases. Germline CDR1 and CDR2: SGHRS and YFSETQ. This CDR3 contains 16 residues. V was clipped by 0 bases and J by 0 bases; unmatched bases: 4. CDR3 residues: CASSLALRGSTDTQYF. The CDR3 nucleotides read TGCGCCAGCAGCTTGGCCTTGCGGGGGAGCACAGATACGCAGTATTTT. The full variable domain, rest sourced from reference TRBV5-1 and TRBJ2-3, is KAGVTQTPRYLIKTRGQQVTLSCSPISGHRSVSWYQQTPGQGLQFLFEYFSETQRNKGNFPGRFSGRQFSNSRSEMNVSTLELGDSALYLCASSLALRGSTDTQYFGPGTRLTVL.

The chain couples TRBV29-1 to TRBJ1-2; tentative D call: TRBD1 (5 bases). There are 14 residues in the CDR3. Germline-derived CDR1 and CDR2 are SQVTM and ANQGSEA. Trimming shortened V by 6 bases and J by 2 bases, and 16 bases separated the two germline ends. The CDR3 sequence is CSVGDLGVNYGYTF. The CDR3 bases are TGCAGCGTCGGCGATTTGGGGGTGAACTATGGCTACACCTTC.

The chain couples TRBV28 to TRBJ2-3, with TRBD2 matching 13 bases. CDR1 is MDHEN, CDR2 SYDVKM, per germline. After removal of 8 bases from V and 2 bases from J, the junction contained 4 bases not matched to a gene. This CDR3 has 15 amino acids. The CDR3 DNA reads TGTGCCAGCCGGGGACTAGCGGGATTCACAGATACGCAGTATTTT. Residues: CASRGLAGFTDTQYF. The whole variable domain, remainder taken from reference TRBV28 and TRBJ2-3, is DVKVTQSSRYLVKRTGEKVFLECVQDMDHENMFWYRQDPGLGLRLIYFSYDVKMKEKGDIPEGYSVSREKKERFSLILESASTNQTSMYLCASRGLAGFTDTQYFGPGTRLTVL.

This clonotype was detected many times. This sequence joins TRBV6-2 or TRBV6-3 and TRBJ2-7; D is undetermined. Germline lookup yields CDR1 MNHEY and CDR2 SVGEGT. The V end was cut by 6 bases, the J end by 0 bases, with 15 bases between. The CDR3 consists of 15 residues. Here the CDR3 DNA reads TGTGCCAGCAGAACGGCCGGGCAGGCCTCCTACGAGCAGTACTTC. Its translation is CASRTAGQASYEQYF.

The chain employs TRBV5-1 and TRBJ2-3, with a possible D match to TRBD2 (5 bases). Trimming took off 4 bases at V and 2 bases at J, with 17 bases between the two ends. The CDR3 is 16 residues long. Germline loops: CDR1 SGHRS, CDR2 YFSETQ. The CDR3 DNA reads TGCGCCAGCAGCGATGGTGTGGATAGCGACACAGATACGCAGTATTTT. It encodes CASSDGVDSDTDTQYF. Based on the CDR3 plus reference TRBV5-1 and TRBJ2-3, the full variable domain is KAGVTQTPRYLIKTRGQQVTLSCSPISGHRSVSWYQQTPGQGLQFLFEYFSETQRNKGNFPGRFSGRQFSNSRSEMNVSTLELGDSALYLCASSDGVDSDTDTQYFGPGTRLTVL.

The chain links TRBV27 to TRBJ2-5; D is perhaps TRBD1 (6 bases). Trimming shortened V by 7 bases and J by 5 bases, and 20 bases separated the two germline ends. CDR3 size: 15 residues. Germline values: CDR1 MNHEY, CDR2 SMNVEV (reference sequence). CDR3 region: CASKPFMRTVETQYF. The CDR3 DNA follows: TGTGCCAGCAAACCCTTTATGAGGACAGTTGAGACCCAGTACTTC.

Regarding this clonotype: A read error may explain this, as a much larger clone is one base away. The genes are TRBV29-1 and TRBJ2-7; D gene ambiguous. CDR3 length equals 11 residues. Germline CDR1 is SQVTM and CDR2 is ANQGSEA. The CDR3 sequence: CSVSESYGQYF. CDR3 DNA sequence: TGCAGCGTTTCAGAGTCCTACGGGCAGTACTTC.

This clonotype showed up many times. The V and J genes are TRBV6-5 and TRBJ1-5; D is unclear. This CDR3 region has 14 residues. Trimming cost V 0 bases and J 0 bases, with 3 bases left between them. Looked up from germline, CDR1 is MNHEY and CDR2 is SVGAGI. For the CDR3, the DNA is TGTGCCAGCAGTTACTCGGCTAGCAATCAGCCCCAGCATTTT. It translates to CASSYSASNQPQHF.

CDR3 DNA sequence: TGCGCCAGCAGCTTGGCCGAACAGGGGGTAGCTTTCTTT. Protein product: CASSLAEQGVAFF. The V gene is TRBV5-1, the J gene TRBJ1-1; 8 bases are a match to TRBD1. V gave up 0 bases and J gave up 10 bases; unmatched junction bases: 5. Germline V gives CDR1 SGHRS, CDR2 YFSETQ. This CDR3 region has 13 residues.

The chain joins TRBV4-1 to TRBJ1-3; 9 positions match TRBD1. This CDR3 is 16 amino acids long. Unmatched junction bases numbered 9, after V lost 4 bases and J lost 5 bases. Germline CDR1 MGHRA, CDR2 YSYEKL. CDR3 DNA: TGCGCCAGCAGCCGAATCCGGGACAGGGACAGAAACACCATATATTTT. This gives the protein CASSRIRDRDRNTIYF.